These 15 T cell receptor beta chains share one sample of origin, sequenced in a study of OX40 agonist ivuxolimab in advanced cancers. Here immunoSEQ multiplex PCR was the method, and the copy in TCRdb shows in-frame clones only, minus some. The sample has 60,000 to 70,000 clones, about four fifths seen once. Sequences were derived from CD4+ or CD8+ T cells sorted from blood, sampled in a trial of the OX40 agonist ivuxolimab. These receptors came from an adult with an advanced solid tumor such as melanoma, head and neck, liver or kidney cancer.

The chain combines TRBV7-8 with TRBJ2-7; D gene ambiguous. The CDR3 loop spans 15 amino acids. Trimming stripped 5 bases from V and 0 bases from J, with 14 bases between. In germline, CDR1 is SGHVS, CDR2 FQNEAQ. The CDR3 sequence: CASSPRPPLSYEQYF. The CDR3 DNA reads TGTGCCAGCAGCCCTCGACCGCCTCTCTCCTACGAGCAGTACTTC. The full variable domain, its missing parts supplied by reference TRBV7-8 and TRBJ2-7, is GAGVSQSPRYKVAKRGQDVALRCDPISGHVSLFWYQQALGQGPEFLTYFQNEAQLDKSGLPSDRFFAERPEGSVSTLKIQRTQQEDSAVYLCASSPRPPLSYEQYFGPGTRLTVT.

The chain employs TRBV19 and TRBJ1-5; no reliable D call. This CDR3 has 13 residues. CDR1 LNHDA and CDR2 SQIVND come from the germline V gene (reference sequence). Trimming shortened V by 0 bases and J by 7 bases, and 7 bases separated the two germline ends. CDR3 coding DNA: TGTGCCAGTAGTATAGATCGGAGGCAGCCCCAGCATTTT. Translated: CASSIDRRQPQHF.

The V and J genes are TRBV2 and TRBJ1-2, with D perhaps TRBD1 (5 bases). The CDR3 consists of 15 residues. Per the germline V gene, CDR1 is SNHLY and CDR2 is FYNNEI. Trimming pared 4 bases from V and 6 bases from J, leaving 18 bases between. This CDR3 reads CASSGQRGFENGYTF. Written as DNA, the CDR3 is TGTGCCAGCAGTGGTCAGCGGGGGTTTGAAAATGGCTACACCTTC. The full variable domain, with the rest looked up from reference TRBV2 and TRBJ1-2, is EPEVTQTPSHQVTQMGQEVILRCVPISNHLYFYWYRQILGQKVEFLVSFYNNEISEKSEIFDDQFSVERPDGSNFTLKIRSTKLEDSAMYFCASSGQRGFENGYTFGSGTRLTVV.

The CDR3 sequence: CASSRTGGDSPLHF. The DNA for the CDR3 is TGTGCCAGCAGCCGGACAGGGGGGGATTCACCCCTCCACTTT. This sequence joins TRBV5-4 and TRBJ1-6; 10 bases agree with TRBD1. This CDR3 is built from 14 residues. The germline CDR1 and CDR2 sequences are SGHNT and YYREEE (reference sequence). V was clipped by 4 bases and J by 8 bases; unmatched bases: 3.

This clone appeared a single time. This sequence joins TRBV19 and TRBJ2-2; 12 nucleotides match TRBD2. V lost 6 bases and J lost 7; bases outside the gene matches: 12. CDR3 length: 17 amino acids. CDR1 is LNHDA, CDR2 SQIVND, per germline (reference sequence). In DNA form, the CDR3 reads TGTGCCAGTAGGGTGACTAGCGGGGGCCGGGGCGGCGGGGAGCTGTTTTTT. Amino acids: CASRVTSGGRGGGELFF.

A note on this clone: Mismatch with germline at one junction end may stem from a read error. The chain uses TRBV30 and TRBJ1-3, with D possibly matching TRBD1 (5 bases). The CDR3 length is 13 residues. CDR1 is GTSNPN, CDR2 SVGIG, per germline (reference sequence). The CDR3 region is CAWRWGTGNTIYF. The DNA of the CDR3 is TGTGCCTGGAGATGGGGGACTGGGAACACCATATATTTT.

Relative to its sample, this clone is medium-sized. CDR3 in amino acids: CASSRDRENYGYTF. In DNA form, the CDR3 reads TGTGCCAGCAGCCGGGACAGGGAGAACTATGGCTACACCTTC. This sequence joins TRBV5-4 and TRBJ1-2; 9 nucleotides align to TRBD1. The trim removed 4 bases at V and 2 bases at J, leaving 3 bases unmatched. This CDR3 has 14 amino acids. Germline V gene lookup returns CDR1 SGHNT and CDR2 YYREEE (reference sequence).

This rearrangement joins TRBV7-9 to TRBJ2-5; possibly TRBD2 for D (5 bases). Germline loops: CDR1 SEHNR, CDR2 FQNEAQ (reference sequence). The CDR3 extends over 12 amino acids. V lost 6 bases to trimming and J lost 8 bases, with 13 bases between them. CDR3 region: CASSSSSSTQYF. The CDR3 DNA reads TGTGCCAGCAGTTCATCATCTAGCACCCAGTACTTC.

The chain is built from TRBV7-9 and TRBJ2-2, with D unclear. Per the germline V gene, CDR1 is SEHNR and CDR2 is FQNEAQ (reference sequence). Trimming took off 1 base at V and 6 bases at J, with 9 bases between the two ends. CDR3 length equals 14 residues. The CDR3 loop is CASSLEGQAGELFF. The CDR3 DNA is TGTGCCAGCAGCTTAGAAGGGCAGGCCGGGGAGCTGTTTTTT. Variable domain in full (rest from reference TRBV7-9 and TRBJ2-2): DTGVSQNPRHKITKRGQNVTFRCDPISEHNRLYWYRQTLGQGPEFLTYFQNEAQLEKSRLLSDRFSAERPKGSFSTLEIQRTEQGDSAMYLCASSLEGQAGELFFGEGSRLTVL.

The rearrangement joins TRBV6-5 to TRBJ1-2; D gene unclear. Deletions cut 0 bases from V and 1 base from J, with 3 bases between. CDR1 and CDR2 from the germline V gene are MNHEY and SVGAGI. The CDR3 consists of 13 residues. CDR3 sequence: CASSYSVNYGYTF. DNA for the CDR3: TGTGCCAGCAGTTACTCGGTTAACTATGGCTACACCTTC.

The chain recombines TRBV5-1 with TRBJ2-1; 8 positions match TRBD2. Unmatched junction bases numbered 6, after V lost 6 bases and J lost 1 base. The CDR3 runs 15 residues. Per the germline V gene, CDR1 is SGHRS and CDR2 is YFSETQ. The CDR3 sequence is CASNTAGGSYNEQFF. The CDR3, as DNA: TGCGCCAGCAACACCGCGGGGGGTTCCTACAATGAGCAGTTCTTC. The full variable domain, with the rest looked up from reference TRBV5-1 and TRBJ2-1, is KAGVTQTPRYLIKTRGQQVTLSCSPISGHRSVSWYQQTPGQGLQFLFEYFSETQRNKGNFPGRFSGRQFSNSRSEMNVSTLELGDSALYLCASNTAGGSYNEQFFGPGTRLTVL.

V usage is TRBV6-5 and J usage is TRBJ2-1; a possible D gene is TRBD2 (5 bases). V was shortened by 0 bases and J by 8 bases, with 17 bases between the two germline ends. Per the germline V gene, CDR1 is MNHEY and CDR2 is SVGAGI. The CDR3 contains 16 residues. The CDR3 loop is CASSYSSPSLGDEQFF. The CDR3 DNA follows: TGTGCCAGCAGTTACTCGTCGCCTAGCCTCGGGGATGAGCAGTTCTTC.

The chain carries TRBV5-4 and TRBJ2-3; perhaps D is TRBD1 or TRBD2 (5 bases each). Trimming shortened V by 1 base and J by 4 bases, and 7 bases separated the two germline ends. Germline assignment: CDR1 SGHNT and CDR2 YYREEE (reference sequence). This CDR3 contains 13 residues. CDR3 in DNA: TGTGCCAGCAGCTTGTTGGGGGCAGATACGCAGTATTTT. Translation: CASSLLGADTQYF.

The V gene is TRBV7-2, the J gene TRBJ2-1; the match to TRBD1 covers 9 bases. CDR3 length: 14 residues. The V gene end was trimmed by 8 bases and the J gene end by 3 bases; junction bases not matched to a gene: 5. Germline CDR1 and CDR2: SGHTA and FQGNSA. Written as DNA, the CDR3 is TGTGCCAGCCGGGGACAGGGTATCTACAATGAGCAGTTCTTC. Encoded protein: CASRGQGIYNEQFF.

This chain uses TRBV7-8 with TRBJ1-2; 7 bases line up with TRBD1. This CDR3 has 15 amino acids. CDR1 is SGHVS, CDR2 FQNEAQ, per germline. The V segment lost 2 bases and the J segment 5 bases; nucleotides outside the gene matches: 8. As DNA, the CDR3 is TGTGCCAGCAGCTTACGCTCCGGGACAGCTTATGGCTACACCTTC. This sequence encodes CASSLRSGTAYGYTF.